Listed below are T cell receptor beta chains from one sample, sequenced in a study of blood T cell repertoires in COVID-19. Sequencing used immunoSEQ multiplex PCR; TCRdb keeps in-frame clones, though not all of them. The sample has about 150,000 clones; 80% to 90% are singletons. Sequencing was carried out using peripheral blood. The origin of the receptors is a woman between 55 and 75 years old with COVID-19, enrolled during active disease. Each CDR3 is given with its conserved first and last residue. Fields, in order: CDR3 protein, CDR3 DNA, clone size, J gene, D gene, V gene. D genes are given only for firm matches. Part of the rows lack a size; the others show once, few, many or a class for expanded clones.

CDR3: CASRSPRVTEAFF
DNA: TGTGCCAGCAGATCCCCCCGGGTCACTGAAGCTTTCTTT
size: .
J: TRBJ1-1
D: .
V: TRBV2

CDR3: CASSTPPQGGQPQHF
DNA: TGTGCCAGTAGTACACCACCACAGGGGGGACAGCCCCAGCATTTT
size: .
J: TRBJ1-5
D: TRBD1
V: TRBV19

CDR3: CASSFPPDYGYTF
DNA: TGTGCCAGCAGTTTTCCGCCGGACTATGGCTACACCTTC
size: .
J: TRBJ1-2
D: .
V: TRBV12-3/TRBV12-4

CDR3: CSGQVGRNTIYF
DNA: TGCAGCGGACAGGTCGGGAGAAACACCATATATTTT
size: .
J: TRBJ1-3
D: .
V: TRBV29-1

CDR3: CASSKDRGSGANVLTF
DNA: TGTGCCAGCAGTAAGGACAGGGGCTCTGGGGCCAACGTCCTGACTTTC
size: .
J: TRBJ2-6
D: TRBD1
V: TRBV25-1

CDR3: CASSLLTSRDTQYF
DNA: TGCGCCAGCAGCCTCCTGACTAGCCGGGATACGCAGTATTTT
size: .
J: TRBJ2-3
D: TRBD2
V: TRBV4-1

CDR3: CASTLGRNTDTQYF
DNA: TGTGCCAGCACCCTAGGCAGAAACACAGATACGCAGTATTTT
size: .
J: TRBJ2-3
D: .
V: TRBV5-4

CDR3: CASSQIAGGPSLNIQYF
DNA: TGTGCCAGCAGCCAAATCGCGGGGGGGCCCTCCCTAAACATTCAGTACTTC
size: .
J: TRBJ2-4
D: TRBD2
V: TRBV3-1/TRBV3-2

CDR3: CASKNRDLHTF
DNA: TGTGCCAGTAAAAACAGGGATCTACACACCTTC
size: .
J: TRBJ1-2
D: .
V: TRBV19

CDR3: CASSSTPDRVSGYTF
DNA: TGTGCCAGCAGCTCTACTCCGGACAGGGTTAGTGGCTACACCTTC
size: .
J: TRBJ1-2
D: TRBD1
V: TRBV5-5

CDR3: CASRSGTPAEAFF
DNA: TGTGCCAGCAGATCCGGGACACCAGCTGAAGCTTTCTTT
size: .
J: TRBJ1-1
D: .
V: TRBV6-5

CDR3: CASSQRGLAGSTDTQYF
DNA: TGTGCCAGCAGCCAAAGGGGACTAGCGGGGAGCACAGATACGCAGTATTTT
size: .
J: TRBJ2-3
D: TRBD2
V: TRBV14

CDR3: CASYSGGNTGELFF
DNA: TGCGCCAGCTACAGCGGGGGGAACACCGGGGAGCTGTTTTTT
size: .
J: TRBJ2-2
D: TRBD2
V: TRBV5-1

CDR3: CASSLDRGRGYTF
DNA: TGTGCCAGCAGCTTAGACAGGGGAAGGGGCTACACCTTC
size: .
J: TRBJ1-2
D: .
V: TRBV11-2

CDR3: CASNRVSTDTQYF
DNA: TGTGCCAGCAATCGGGTCAGCACAGATACGCAGTATTTT
size: .
J: TRBJ2-3
D: .
V: TRBV9

CDR3: CASSLSGPGQGEPQHF
DNA: TGTGCCAGCTCACTGTCTGGCCCGGGACAGGGTGAGCCCCAGCATTTT
size: .
J: TRBJ1-5
D: TRBD1
V: TRBV18

CDR3: CATKSLDSEWLSGANVLTF
DNA: TGTGCAACGAAGAGCCTCGACAGCGAGTGGTTATCTGGGGCCAACGTCCTGACTTTC
size: .
J: TRBJ2-6
D: .
V: TRBV7-9

CDR3: CASSTLGQGTSPLHF
DNA: TGTGCCAGCAGCACCCTGGGACAGGGGACTTCACCCCTCCACTTT
size: .
J: TRBJ1-6
D: TRBD1
V: TRBV11-2

CDR3: CASSPAGLGGDEQFF
DNA: TGTGCCAGCAGCCCGGCGGGTCTAGGTGGAGATGAGCAGTTCTTC
size: .
J: TRBJ2-1
D: .
V: TRBV5-4

CDR3: CASSQSYFPNEQFF
DNA: TGCGCCAGCAGTCAATCATATTTCCCCAATGAGCAGTTCTTC
size: .
J: TRBJ2-1
D: .
V: TRBV23-1

CDR3: CASSLLPGINEQFF
DNA: TGTGCCAGCAGCTTACTCCCCGGGATAAATGAGCAGTTCTTC
size: .
J: TRBJ2-1
D: .
V: TRBV11-2

CDR3: CASSEGQALYGYTF
DNA: TGTGCCAGCAGTGAAGGTCAGGCTCTCTATGGCTACACCTTC
size: .
J: TRBJ1-2
D: .
V: TRBV6-1

CDR3: CASSLTGWGAPNTEAFF
DNA: TGTGCCAGCAGTCTGACAGGGTGGGGAGCCCCGAACACTGAAGCTTTCTTT
size: once
J: TRBJ1-1
D: TRBD1
V: TRBV6-6

CDR3: CANSPGQGLSSEQFF
DNA: TGTGCCAACTCCCCGGGACAGGGATTAAGTAGTGAGCAGTTCTTC
size: once
J: TRBJ2-1
D: TRBD1
V: TRBV10-3

CDR3: CASSLAWDRGSSYEQYF
DNA: TGTGCCAGCAGCTTAGCGTGGGACAGGGGCAGCTCCTACGAGCAGTACTTC
size: few
J: TRBJ2-7
D: TRBD1
V: TRBV7-9

CDR3: CAWRGGAVGNTEAFF
DNA: TGTGCCTGGAGAGGGGGGGCAGTGGGGAACACTGAAGCTTTCTTT
size: .
J: TRBJ1-1
D: .
V: TRBV30

CDR3: CASSQDRTSSPHGYTF
DNA: TGTGCCAGCAGCCAAGACCGGACTTCTTCCCCCCATGGCTACACCTTC
size: .
J: TRBJ1-2
D: .
V: TRBV14

CDR3: CASSFGQHTEAFF
DNA: TGTGCCAGCAGTTTCGGACAGCACACTGAAGCTTTCTTT
size: once
J: TRBJ1-1
D: .
V: TRBV27

CDR3: CASSLNRDYGYTF
DNA: TGTGCCAGCAGCTTAAACAGGGACTATGGCTACACCTTC
size: .
J: TRBJ1-2
D: .
V: TRBV7-3

CDR3: CASSLISQETQYF
DNA: TGCGCCAGCAGCTTAATATCCCAAGAGACCCAGTACTTC
size: .
J: TRBJ2-5
D: .
V: TRBV5-1

CDR3: CASSPETGGAEQYF
DNA: TGTGCCAGCTCCCCCGAGACAGGGGGCGCCGAGCAGTACTTC
size: .
J: TRBJ2-7
D: TRBD1
V: TRBV18

CDR3: CASSDTVLGTEAFF
DNA: TGTGCCAGCTCCGACACGGTGTTGGGCACTGAAGCTTTCTTT
size: .
J: TRBJ1-1
D: .
V: TRBV18

CDR3: CASSRDRWARAFF
DNA: TGTGCCAGCAGCCGGGACAGGTGGGCTCGAGCTTTCTTT
size: .
J: TRBJ1-1
D: TRBD1
V: TRBV5-6

CDR3: CASSFPWNTEAFF
DNA: TGTGCCAGCAGCTTCCCGTGGAACACTGAAGCTTTCTTT
size: .
J: TRBJ1-1
D: .
V: TRBV4-2

CDR3: CASRRGLPGSEKLFF
DNA: TGTGCCAGCAGACGAGGACTCCCTGGAAGTGAAAAACTGTTTTTT
size: .
J: TRBJ1-4
D: .
V: TRBV25-1

CDR3: CASSLRQGNSGNTIYF
DNA: TGTGCCAGCAGTTTAAGACAGGGTAACTCTGGAAACACCATATATTTT
size: .
J: TRBJ1-3
D: TRBD1
V: TRBV6-5

CDR3: CASSRTGRNTEAFF
DNA: TGTGCCAGCAGCCGGACAGGGAGGAACACTGAAGCTTTCTTT
size: .
J: TRBJ1-1
D: TRBD1
V: TRBV5-5

CDR3: CASSLAKLNEQFF
DNA: TGTGCCAGCAGCTTAGCGAAACTCAATGAGCAGTTCTTC
size: .
J: TRBJ2-1
D: .
V: TRBV7-9

CDR3: CASSYPGLAGNNEQFF
DNA: TGTGCCAGCAGTTACCCGGGACTAGCGGGGAACAATGAGCAGTTCTTC
size: .
J: TRBJ2-1
D: TRBD2
V: TRBV6-6

CDR3: CASSLANRENQETQYF
DNA: TGCGCCAGCAGCTTGGCCAACAGAGAAAACCAAGAGACCCAGTACTTC
size: .
J: TRBJ2-5
D: .
V: TRBV5-1

CDR3: CASSIEANQPQHF
DNA: TGTGCCAGTAGTATCGAGGCTAATCAGCCCCAGCATTTT
size: .
J: TRBJ1-5
D: .
V: TRBV19